The 28 T cell receptor beta chains below were found in one sample sequenced in a study of shared clonotypes between healthy human individuals. Assay used: immunoSEQ multiplex PCR; TCRdb lists only in-frame clones, some missing. This table has a few million clones, approximately 90% appearing once. The sequencing sample was made of naive CD4+ T cells sorted from blood. Subset meaning: CD45RA+ positively selected. The receptors were gathered from a man aged 18 to 30 in good health.

The chain has TRBV13 and TRBJ2-2; 8 bases fit TRBD1. Losses at the gene ends were 6 bases for V and 1 base for J; bases not matched to a gene: 10. This CDR3 contains 17 residues. The germline V gene has CDR1 PRHDT and CDR2 FYEKMQ (reference sequence). As DNA, the CDR3 is TGTGCCAGCAGTCGAACACCCGGGACAGGGAACACCGGGGAGCTGTTTTTT. This sequence encodes CASSRTPGTGNTGELFF. Together with reference TRBV13 and TRBJ2-2, the CDR3 gives the full variable domain: AAGVIQSPRHLIKEKRETATLKCYPIPRHDTVYWYQQGPGQDPQFLISFYEKMQSDKGSIPDRFSAQQFSDYHSELNMSSLELGDSALYFCASSRTPGTGNTGELFFGEGSRLTVL.

This clone was seen once. V is TRBV25-1 and J is TRBJ1-4; 10 nucleotides align to TRBD1. Germline CDR1 reads MGHDK; CDR2 reads SYGVNS. CDR3 length equals 15 residues. V shed 4 bases and J 3 bases; nucleotides not matched to a gene: 2. The CDR3 region has the DNA TGTGCCAGCAGTGGACAGGGGGCAGCTAATGAAAAACTGTTTTTT. It encodes CASSGQGAANEKLFF.

V gene TRBV6-5 combines with J gene TRBJ1-2, with 8 bases lining up with TRBD1. The germline CDR1 and CDR2 sequences are MNHEY and SVGAGI. The length of the CDR3 is 14 residues. The V gene end was trimmed by 5 bases and the J gene end by 7 bases; junction bases not matched to a gene: 9. The CDR3: CASSDPGQGAGYTF. CDR3 in DNA: TGTGCCAGCAGTGATCCCGGACAGGGAGCTGGCTACACCTTC.

The chain couples TRBV6-6 to TRBJ2-7, with D possibly matching TRBD2 (5 bases). CDR3 size: 14 residues. From germline, CDR1 is MNHNY and CDR2 SVGAGI (reference sequence). Trimming shortened V by 6 bases and J by 6 bases, and 18 bases separated the two germline ends. CDR3 bases: TGTGCCAGCAGCCGGGAATTCACCCTTGGCGAGCAGTACTTC. Its translation: CASSREFTLGEQYF.

The rearrangement links TRBV7-2 to TRBJ2-7; TRBD2 is a possible D gene (6 bases). The CDR3 is 15 amino acids. Trimming removed 5 bases from V and 5 bases from J, with 19 bases in between. Germline lookup yields CDR1 SGHTA and CDR2 FQGNSA. The CDR3 loop is CASSPGITSGDEQYF. The CDR3 DNA reads as TGTGCCAGCAGCCCTGGTATCACTTCGGGGGACGAGCAGTACTTC.

This clone was detected once. This chain connects TRBV21-1 to TRBJ2-2. TRBV21-1 is a pseudogene locus. This CDR3 contains 15 residues. The CDR3 loop is CARGSRDGLSGELFF. Here the CDR3 DNA reads TGTGCCAGGGGCAGCCGGGACGGATTATCCGGGGAGCTGTTTTTT.

V is TRBV4-1 and J is TRBJ1-6, with 7 bases identical to TRBD1. Per the germline V gene, CDR1 is MGHRA and CDR2 is YSYEKL. This CDR3 contains 18 residues. The V gene end was trimmed by 2 bases and the J gene end by 6 bases; junction bases not matched to a gene: 13. CDR3 coding DNA: TGCGCCAGCAGCCAAATAGACAGGGTAAAAAAGAGTAATTCACCCCTCCACTTT. Translation gives CASSQIDRVKKSNSPLHF.

This rearrangement joins TRBV4-2 to TRBJ1-6; 7 positions agree with TRBD1. V was clipped by 0 bases and J by 7 bases; unmatched bases: 9. The CDR3 length is 17 residues. Germline V CDR1 and CDR2: LGHNA, YNFKEQ. CDR3 in amino acids: CASSQDLGGRGNSPLHF. CDR3 coding DNA: TGTGCCAGCAGCCAAGACCTAGGGGGCAGGGGCAATTCACCCCTCCACTTT.

Here the CDR3 DNA reads TGTGCCAGCAAAACTAGTTTCAGCGAGCAGTACTTC. Amino acids: CASKTSFSEQYF. The chain is built from TRBV6-5 and TRBJ2-7; possibly TRBD2 for D (5 bases). V lost 7 bases, J lost 6 bases, and 13 bases lay in between. The CDR3 contains 12 residues. Germline CDR1 MNHEY, CDR2 SVGAGI.

Only a few counts were recorded for this clone. The chain employs TRBV30 and TRBJ1-1; D gene ambiguous. CDR1 GTSNPN and CDR2 SVGIG come from the germline V gene (reference sequence). V was shortened by 4 bases and J by 1 base, with 13 bases between the two germline ends. CDR3 size: 14 residues. CDR3 region: CAWIGRAKNTEAFF. The CDR3 DNA reads as TGTGCCTGGATTGGTAGGGCAAAGAACACTGAAGCTTTCTTT.

The rearrangement links TRBV6-1 to TRBJ1-5; the D gene is possibly TRBD1 (5 bases). The germline V and J ends were trimmed by 0 bases and 4 bases, with 13 bases remaining between them. Germline V gives CDR1 MNHNS, CDR2 SASEGT. CDR3 size: 16 residues. CDR3 sequence: CASSEAWGEGNQPQHF. CDR3 in DNA: TGTGCCAGCAGTGAAGCGTGGGGGGAAGGAAATCAGCCCCAGCATTTT.

The V call is TRBV28, the J call TRBJ2-1, with 7 bases fitting TRBD1. The junction had 5 bases not matched to a gene; V was cut back by 6 bases and J by 6 bases. The CDR3 contains 13 residues. From germline, CDR1 is MDHEN and CDR2 SYDVKM. In DNA, the CDR3 is TGTGCCAGCAGCCCTGGGACAGCCAATGAGCAGTTCTTC. This gives the protein CASSPGTANEQFF.

The chain uses TRBV11-1 and TRBJ2-5; no clear D. CDR3 length equals 13 residues. Between the trimmed V and J ends, which lost 4 bases and 5 bases, there was a span of 11 bases. CDR1 SGHAT and CDR2 FQDESV come from the germline V gene (reference sequence). CDR3 nucleotide sequence: TGTGCCAGCAGCTCCGGGTCCGTGGAGACCCAGTACTTC. Protein sequence: CASSSGSVETQYF.

This clone was found a few times. The chain joins TRBV10-1 to TRBJ2-2; D is unclear. CDR3 length: 15 amino acids. In germline, CDR1 is WNHNN, CDR2 SYGVQD (reference sequence). Trimming removed 0 bases from V and 0 bases from J, with 5 bases in between. CDR3 coding DNA: TGCGCCAGCAGTGAGTCGATCGCGAACACCGGGGAGCTGTTTTTT. It encodes CASSESIANTGELFF.

The genes are TRBV7-2 and TRBJ1-2, with 9 bases that match TRBD1. V was clipped by 8 bases and J by 4 bases; unmatched bases: 11. Germline lookup yields CDR1 SGHTA and CDR2 FQGNSA. This CDR3 contains 15 residues. The CDR3 sequence is CASGDRTGVSYGYTF. CDR3 sequence (DNA): TGTGCCAGCGGGGATAGGACAGGGGTTAGCTATGGCTACACCTTC. Based on the CDR3 plus reference TRBV7-2 and TRBJ1-2, the full variable domain is GAGVSQSPSNKVTEKGKDVELRCDPISGHTALYWYRQSLGQGLEFLIYFQGNSAPDKSGLPSDRFSAERTGGSVSTLTIQRTQQEDSAVYLCASGDRTGVSYGYTFGSGTRLTVV.

For this clone: Other DNA sequences in the same sample also yield this CDR3. The chain is built from TRBV18 and TRBJ2-7, with D uncertain. Germline CDR1 is KGHSH and CDR2 is LQKENI. V lost 3 bases and J 1 base, leaving 7 bases between the germline ends. The CDR3 runs to 13 residues. The CDR3 region is CASSPPVSYEQYF. CDR3 nucleotide sequence: TGTGCCAGCTCACCGCCAGTTTCCTACGAGCAGTACTTC.

Turning to this clone: The same CDR3 arises from other DNA sequences in this sample as well. The V call is TRBV20-1, the J call TRBJ1-1; no clear D gene. This CDR3 has 11 residues. Germline loops: CDR1 DFQATT, CDR2 SNEGSKA (reference sequence). This CDR3 is CSGAANTEAFF. CDR3 coding DNA: TGCAGCGGAGCAGCGAACACTGAAGCTTTCTTT.

The V gene is TRBV6-5, the J gene TRBJ1-4; TRBD1 matches 7 bases. Looked up from germline, CDR1 is MNHEY and CDR2 is SVGAGI. The CDR3 has 14 amino acids. With V trimmed by 6 bases and J by 4 bases, 5 bases remained unmatched. The CDR3 sequence: CASSRGQYNEKLFF. The CDR3 nucleotides are TGTGCCAGCAGCCGGGGACAGTATAATGAAAAACTGTTTTTT.

V usage is TRBV6-6 and J usage is TRBJ2-1; possible D gene TRBD1, 7 bases. This CDR3 contains 15 residues. Deletions cut 1 base from V and 9 bases from J, with 16 bases between. In germline, CDR1 is MNHNY, CDR2 SVGAGI (reference sequence). The DNA for the CDR3 is TGTGCCAGCAGTTACTTGGCAGGGGGGTTCGGTGAGCAGTTCTTC. Translated: CASSYLAGGFGEQFF.

This chain links TRBV5-1 with TRBJ1-6; D ambiguous. V was pared by 0 bases and J by 7 bases, with 8 bases between. Looked up from germline, CDR1 is SGHRS and CDR2 is YFSETQ. The CDR3 has 14 residues. The CDR3 bases are TGCGCCAGCAGCTTGGGAGTGGGGAATTCACCCCTCCACTTT. Its translation is CASSLGVGNSPLHF.

The table lists this clone with a count of one. V is TRBV10-2 and J is TRBJ2-1; 14 nucleotides line up with TRBD2. The CDR3 sequence is 16 residues long. V shed 7 bases and J 10 bases; nucleotides not matched to a gene: 12. Germline-derived CDR1 and CDR2 are WSHSY and SAAADI. The CDR3 loop reads CASTSGTSGSSREQFF. The DNA of the CDR3 is TGCGCCAGCACCAGCGGGACTAGCGGGAGTAGTAGGGAGCAGTTCTTC.

V usage is TRBV30 and J usage is TRBJ2-6, with 9 bases aligning to TRBD1. Unmatched junction bases numbered 12, after V lost 0 bases and J lost 0 bases. Germline CDR1 GTSNPN, CDR2 SVGIG (reference sequence). This CDR3 has 20 residues. CDR3 DNA sequence: TGTGCCTGGAGTGTATTTAGCAGTTGGACAGGGGTCTCTGGGGCCAACGTCCTGACTTTC. This codes for CAWSVFSSWTGVSGANVLTF.

The chain couples TRBV2 to TRBJ2-3; tentatively, D is TRBD2 (5 bases). This CDR3 has 14 residues. Trimming removed 10 bases from V and 1 base from J, with 15 bases in between. Per germline, CDR1 SNHLY and CDR2 FYNNEI. This chain's CDR3 is CANHRGSGTDTQYF. Written as DNA, the CDR3 is TGTGCCAACCACCGGGGTAGCGGCACAGATACGCAGTATTTT.

The chain combines TRBV6-6 with TRBJ2-7; D not resolved. Germline lookup yields CDR1 MNHNY and CDR2 SVGAGI (reference sequence). This CDR3 is 12 amino acids long. Trimming took off 5 bases at V and 6 bases at J, with 11 bases between the two ends. The chain's CDR3 is CASSTYNVEQYF. The DNA of the CDR3 is TGTGCCAGCAGTACCTACAACGTCGAGCAGTACTTC.

V and J are TRBV19 and TRBJ1-2; D not certain. V was cut by 7 bases and J by 0 bases, with 12 bases left in between. The CDR3 totals 14 residues. Germline V CDR1 and CDR2: LNHDA, SQIVND (reference sequence). The chain's CDR3 is CASISGGANYGYTF. CDR3 nucleotides: TGTGCCAGTATAAGTGGCGGAGCTAACTATGGCTACACCTTC. The full variable domain, in which reference TRBV19 and TRBJ1-2 provide the parts outside the CDR3, is DGGITQSPKYLFRKEGQNVTLSCEQNLNHDAMYWYRQDPGQGLRLIYYSQIVNDFQKGDIAEGYSVSREKKESFPLTVTSAQKNPTAFYLCASISGGANYGYTFGSGTRLTVV.

About this clone itself: At one boundary the junction diverges from the germline segment, which might be a read error. The J gene is TRBJ1-2, the V gene TRBV11-3; D is undetermined. CDR3 length: 14 amino acids. From germline, CDR1 is SGHNT and CDR2 YENEEA. The CDR3 DNA follows: TGTGCCAGCAGCTTAGATTCCGGGCTGATCATAAGAGAATTC. Translated: CASSLDSGLIIREF.

V usage is TRBV29-1 and J usage is TRBJ2-5, with a tentative D call TRBD1 (6 bases). Trimming left V 4 bases short and J 5 bases short, with 11 bases between. The germline V gene has CDR1 SQVTM and CDR2 ANQGSEA. This CDR3 is 12 amino acids long. For the CDR3, the DNA is TGCAGCGTTGGCCAGGGGATCGAGACCCAGTACTTC. Its protein is CSVGQGIETQYF. The full variable domain, rest sourced from reference TRBV29-1 and TRBJ2-5, is SAVISQKPSRDICQRGTSLTIQCQVDSQVTMMFWYRQQPGQSLTLIATANQGSEATYESGFVIDKFPISRPNLTFSTLTVSNMSPEDSSIYLCSVGQGIETQYFGPGTRLLVL.

The gene calls are TRBV19 and TRBJ1-2, with D uncertain. The CDR3 has 15 amino acids. Trimming shortened V by 3 bases and J by 2 bases, and 13 bases separated the two germline ends. CDR1 is LNHDA, CDR2 SQIVND, per germline (reference sequence). Here the CDR3 DNA reads TGTGCCAGTAGTATGGGGTCGGATCTAAACTATGGCTACACCTTC. It yields the protein CASSMGSDLNYGYTF.